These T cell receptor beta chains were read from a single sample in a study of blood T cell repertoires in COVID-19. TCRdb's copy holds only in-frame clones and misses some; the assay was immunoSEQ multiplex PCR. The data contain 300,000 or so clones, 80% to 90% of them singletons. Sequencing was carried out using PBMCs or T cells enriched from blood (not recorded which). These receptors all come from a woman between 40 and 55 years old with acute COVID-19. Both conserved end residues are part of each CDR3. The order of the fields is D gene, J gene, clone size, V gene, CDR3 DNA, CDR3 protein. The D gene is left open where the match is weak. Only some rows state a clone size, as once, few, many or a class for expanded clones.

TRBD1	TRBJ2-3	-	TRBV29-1	TGCAGCGTTGCTATGGGACAGGGGACTGCAGATACGCAGTATTTT	CSVAMGQGTADTQYF
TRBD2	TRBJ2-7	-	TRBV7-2	TGTGCCAGCAGCTTAGCGGGAGGGAGCTACGAGCAGTACTTC	CASSLAGGSYEQYF
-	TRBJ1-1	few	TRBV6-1	TGTGCCAGCAGTGACAGGAAAAACACTGAAGCTTTCTTT	CASSDRKNTEAFF
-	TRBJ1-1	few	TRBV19	TGTGCCAGCAGATTAACGGGCGGGTCTAAAGCTGAAGCTTTCTTT	CASRLTGGSKAEAFF
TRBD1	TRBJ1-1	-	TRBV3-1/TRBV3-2	TGTGCCAGCGGATGGACAGGGCAGGGCACTGAAGCTTTCTTT	CASGWTGQGTEAFF
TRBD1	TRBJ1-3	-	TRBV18	TGTGCCAGCTCACCAGCGGCAGGGGGCCAGGCCGGCTCTGGAAACACCATATATTTT	CASSPAAGGQAGSGNTIYF
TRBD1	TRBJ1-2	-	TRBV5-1	TGCGCCAGCAGCTACCCTCCTGGGACAGGGGTCTATGGCTACACCTTC	CASSYPPGTGVYGYTF
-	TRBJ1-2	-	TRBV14	TGTGCCAGCAGCCAAGGACAGGCTGTTGGCGGCTACACCTTC	CASSQGQAVGGYTF
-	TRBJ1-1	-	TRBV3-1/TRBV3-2	TGTGCCAGCAGCCAAGATAACAGGGCCGTGACTGAAGCTTTCTTT	CASSQDNRAVTEAFF
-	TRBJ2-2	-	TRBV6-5	TGTGCCAGCAGTTACTCAGGCGGGTCTAATTCCGGGGAGCTGTTTTTT	CASSYSGGSNSGELFF
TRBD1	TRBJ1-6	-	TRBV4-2	TGTGCCAGCAGGCATACCGGGACAGACAATTCACCCCTCCACTTT	CASRHTGTDNSPLHF
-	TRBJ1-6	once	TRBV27	TGTGCCAGCAGTACAGGAACTGGGACCTATAATTCACCCCTCCACTTT	CASSTGTGTYNSPLHF
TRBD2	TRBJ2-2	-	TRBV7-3	TGTGCCAGCAGCCCCCACTCTGCGGGAGGCCAAGGCGGGGAGCTGTTTTTT	CASSPHSAGGQGGELFF
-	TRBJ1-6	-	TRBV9	TGTGCCAGCAGCCCCGGTCTCGATCCCTATAATTCACCCCTCCACTTT	CASSPGLDPYNSPLHF
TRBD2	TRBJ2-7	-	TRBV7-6	TGTGCCAGCAGCTTAACCCGTTCGGGAACTAGCGGACCCTACGAGCAGTACTTC	CASSLTRSGTSGPYEQYF
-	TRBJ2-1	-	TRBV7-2	TGTGCCAGCAGCTTAGTGTTAGGGGGTCGCGATGAGCAGTTCTTC	CASSLVLGGRDEQFF
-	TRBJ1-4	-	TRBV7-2	TGTGCCAGCAGCTTTATTTCAACTAATGAAAAACTGTTTTTT	CASSFISTNEKLFF
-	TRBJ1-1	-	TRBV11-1	TGTGCCAGCAGCTCCTACGAGGGTGTGGACACTGAAGCTTTCTTT	CASSSYEGVDTEAFF
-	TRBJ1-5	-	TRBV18	TGTGCCAGCGCGCTCGCTAGGGAAGGGGGCAATCAGCCCCAGCATTTT	CASALAREGGNQPQHF
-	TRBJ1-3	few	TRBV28	TGTGCCAGCAGTTTAAGACAGCTCCGATCTGGAAACACCATATATTTT	CASSLRQLRSGNTIYF
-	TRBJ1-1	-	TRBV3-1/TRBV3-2	TGTGCCAGCAGCCTCACGGACAGAGACACTGAAGCTTTCTTT	CASSLTDRDTEAFF
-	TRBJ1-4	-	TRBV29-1	TGCAGCGTTGCCTTTTCGAACGGTGAAAAACTGTTTTTT	CSVAFSNGEKLFF
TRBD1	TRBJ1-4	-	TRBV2	TGTGCCAGTATCCAGGGGGTTAATGAAAAACTGTTTTTT	CASIQGVNEKLFF
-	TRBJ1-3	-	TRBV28	TGTGCCAGCAGCGGGGGGGAATTATCTGGAAACACCATATATTTT	CASSGGELSGNTIYF
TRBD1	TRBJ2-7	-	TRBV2	TGTGCCAGCAGTCAAAGTAGGGGGCTCAACGAGCAGTACTTC	CASSQSRGLNEQYF
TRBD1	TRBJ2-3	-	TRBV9	TGTGCCAGCAACCAAGGACAGGGGGAGTCAGATACGCAGTATTTT	CASNQGQGESDTQYF
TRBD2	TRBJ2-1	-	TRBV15	TGTGCCACCAGCAGAGATCAGGGAGGGGAGCAGTTCTTC	CATSRDQGGEQFF
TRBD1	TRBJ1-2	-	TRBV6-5	TGTGCCAGCAGCCGCGGGACAGACTATGGCTACACCTTC	CASSRGTDYGYTF
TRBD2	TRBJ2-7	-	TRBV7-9	TGTGCCAGCAGCTTACGATTTGCTGGAACTAGCGGGGTTAGCTACGAGCAGTACTTC	CASSLRFAGTSGVSYEQYF
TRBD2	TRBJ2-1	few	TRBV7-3	TGTGCCAGCGGACTAGCGGGCGGGAATTTCAATGAGCAGTTCTTC	CASGLAGGNFNEQFF
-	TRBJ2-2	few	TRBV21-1	TGTGCCAGGATAGGGACAGGGGACTACACCGGGGAGCTGTTTTTT	CARIGTGDYTGELFF
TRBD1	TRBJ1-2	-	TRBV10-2	TGCGCCAGCACCTCTGGACAGGGGGACGGCTACACCTTC	CASTSGQGDGYTF
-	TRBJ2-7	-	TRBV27	TGTGCCAGAAGCAAGGGGGAAATATGCTACGAGCAGTACTTC	CARSKGEICYEQYF
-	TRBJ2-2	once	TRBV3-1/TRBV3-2	TGTGCCAGCAGCCAACCCGGACTTACAAAAACCGGGGAGCTGTTTTTT	CASSQPGLTKTGELFF
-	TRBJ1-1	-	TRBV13	TGTGCCAGCAGCCCACGGAGGGGCACTGAAGCTTTCTTT	CASSPRRGTEAFF
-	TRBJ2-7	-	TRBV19	TGTGCCAGTAAACGGCAGGGGAGTAACTACGAGCAGTACTTC	CASKRQGSNYEQYF
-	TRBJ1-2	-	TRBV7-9	TGTGCCAGCAGCTTAGAAACGGACAGACCTATCTATGGCTACACCTTC	CASSLETDRPIYGYTF
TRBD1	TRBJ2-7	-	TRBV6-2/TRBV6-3	TGTGCCAGCAGTCGCGGGACAGGGTCACCTGAGCAGTACTTC	CASSRGTGSPEQYF
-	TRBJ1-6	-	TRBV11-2	TGTGCCAGCAGCTTGCCAGGGAGGGCTAATTCACCCCTCCACTTT	CASSLPGRANSPLHF
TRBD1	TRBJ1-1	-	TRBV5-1	TGCGCCAGCAGCTTCGGGACAGGTAGGGGCACTGAAGCTTTCTTT	CASSFGTGRGTEAFF
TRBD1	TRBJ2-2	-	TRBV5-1	TGCGCCAGCAGCGTTCAGGGGGTCGACACCGGGGAGCTGTTTTTT	CASSVQGVDTGELFF
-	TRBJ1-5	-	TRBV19	TGTGCCAGTAGTACCCACAGGAATAGCAATCAGCCCCAGCATTTT	CASSTHRNSNQPQHF
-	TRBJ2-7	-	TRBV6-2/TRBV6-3	TGTGCCAGCAGTTACTCTCTAGGCTCCCCCTACGAGCAGTACTTC	CASSYSLGSPYEQYF
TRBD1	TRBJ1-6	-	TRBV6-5	TGTGCCAGCAGCGGACAGGGGGCCCCAAATTCACCCCTCCACTTT	CASSGQGAPNSPLHF
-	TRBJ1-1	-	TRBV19	TGTGCCAGTAGTATCGGGGAGGTAGAAGGCACTGAAGCTTTCTTT	CASSIGEVEGTEAFF
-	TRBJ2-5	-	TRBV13	TGTGCCAGCAGTTCCCCACAAGAGACCCAGTACTTC	CASSSPQETQYF
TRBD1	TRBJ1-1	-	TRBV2	TGTGCCAGCAGCGGCGGGCAGGGGGTGAACACTGAAGCTTTCTTT	CASSGGQGVNTEAFF
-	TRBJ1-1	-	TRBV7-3	TGTGCCAGCAGCTTCTCCCCGAACACTGAAGCTTTCTTT	CASSFSPNTEAFF
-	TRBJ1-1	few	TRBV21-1	TGTGCCAGCAGCATGGTTGTGACAGGGCGGAACACTGAAGCTTTCTTT	CASSMVVTGRNTEAFF
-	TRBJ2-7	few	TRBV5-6	TGTGCCAGCAGCTTTGATGACAGTGCCACCTACGAGCAGTACTTC	CASSFDDSATYEQYF
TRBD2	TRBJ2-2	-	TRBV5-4	TGTGCCAGCAGCTTGGGCGGGACTAGCGGGGCCGGGGAGCTGTTTTTT	CASSLGGTSGAGELFF
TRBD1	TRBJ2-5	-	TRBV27	TGTGCCAGCGGGCAGGGGGTGCAAGAGACCCAGTACTTC	CASGQGVQETQYF
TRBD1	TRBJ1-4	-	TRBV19	TGTGCCAGTAGTAACAGGGGAGCTAATGAAAAACTGTTTTTT	CASSNRGANEKLFF
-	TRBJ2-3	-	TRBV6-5	TGTGCCAGCAGTAACTTACAGGGTACAGATACGCAGTATTTT	CASSNLQGTDTQYF
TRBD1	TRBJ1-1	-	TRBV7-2	TGTGCCAGCAGCCCCGACAGGGGGAACACTGAAGCTTTCTTT	CASSPDRGNTEAFF
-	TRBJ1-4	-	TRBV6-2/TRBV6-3	TGTGCCAGCAGTTACGGGGGACAAAGTCTAATCTCGAGGAATGAAAAACTGTTTTTT	CASSYGGQSLISRNEKLFF
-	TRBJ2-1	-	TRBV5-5	TGTGCCAGCAGCTCCAGGGGTGTTGGTAGCTCCTACAATGAGCAGTTCTTC	CASSSRGVGSSYNEQFF
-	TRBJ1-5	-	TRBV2	TGTGCCAGCCAGGATAGCAATCAGCCCCAGCATTTT	CASQDSNQPQHF